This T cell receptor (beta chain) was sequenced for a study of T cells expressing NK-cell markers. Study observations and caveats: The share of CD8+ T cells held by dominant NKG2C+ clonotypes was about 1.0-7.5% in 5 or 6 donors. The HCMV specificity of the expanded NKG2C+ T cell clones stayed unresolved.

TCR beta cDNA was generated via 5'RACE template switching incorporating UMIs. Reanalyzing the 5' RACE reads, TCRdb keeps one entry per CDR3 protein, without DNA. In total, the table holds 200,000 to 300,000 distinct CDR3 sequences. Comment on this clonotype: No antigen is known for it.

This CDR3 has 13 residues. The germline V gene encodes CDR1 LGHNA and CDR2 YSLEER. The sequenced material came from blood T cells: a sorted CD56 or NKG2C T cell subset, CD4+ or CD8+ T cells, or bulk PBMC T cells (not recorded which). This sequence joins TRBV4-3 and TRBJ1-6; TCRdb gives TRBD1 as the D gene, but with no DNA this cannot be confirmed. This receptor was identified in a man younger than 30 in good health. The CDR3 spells CASSGQGGSPLHF.